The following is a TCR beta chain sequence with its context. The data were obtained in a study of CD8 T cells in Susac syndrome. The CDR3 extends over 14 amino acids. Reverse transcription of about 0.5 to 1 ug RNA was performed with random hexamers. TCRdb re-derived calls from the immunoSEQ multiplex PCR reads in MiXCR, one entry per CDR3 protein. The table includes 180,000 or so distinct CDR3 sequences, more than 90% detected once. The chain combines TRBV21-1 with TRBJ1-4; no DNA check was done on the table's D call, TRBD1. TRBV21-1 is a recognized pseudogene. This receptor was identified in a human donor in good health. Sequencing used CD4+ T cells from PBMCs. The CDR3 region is CAPKETGVNEKLFF. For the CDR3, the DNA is TGTGCCCCAAAGGAGACAGGGGTTAATGAAAAACTGTTTTTT.